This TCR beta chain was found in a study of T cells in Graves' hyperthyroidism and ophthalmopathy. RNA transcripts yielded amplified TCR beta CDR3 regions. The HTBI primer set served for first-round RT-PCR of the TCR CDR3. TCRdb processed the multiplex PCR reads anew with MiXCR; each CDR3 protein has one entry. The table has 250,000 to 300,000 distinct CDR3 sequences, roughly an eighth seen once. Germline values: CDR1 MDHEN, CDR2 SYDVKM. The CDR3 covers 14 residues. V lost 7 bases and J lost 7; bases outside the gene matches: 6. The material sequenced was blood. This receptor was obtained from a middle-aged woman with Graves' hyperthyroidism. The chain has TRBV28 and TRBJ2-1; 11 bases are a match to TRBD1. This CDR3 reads CASTSGQGGNEQFF. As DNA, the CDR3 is TGTGCCAGCACCTCGGGACAGGGGGGGAATGAGCAGTTCTTC.